A single sample is the source of the 20 T cell receptor beta chains below, sequenced in a study of PD-1 blockade in classical Hodgkin lymphoma. TCRdb keeps only in-frame clones here, not all; method: immunoSEQ multiplex PCR. The sample lists about 15,000 clones, roughly 68% seen once, with about 10% in the top ten. After autologous stem cell transplantation all patients relapsed, and prior brentuximab vedotin exposure differed between cohorts. This specimen was peripheral blood mononuclear cells (PBMCs), taken at baseline. Every receptor here comes from a human donor with classical Hodgkin lymphoma.

The V and J genes are TRBV7-9 and TRBJ2-5; D might be TRBD1 (5 bases). Deletions cut 0 bases from V and 4 bases from J, with 12 bases between. This CDR3 has 15 amino acids. Germline-derived CDR1 and CDR2 are SEHNR and FQNEAQ (reference sequence). The DNA for the CDR3 is TGTGCCAGCAGCTTAGCGAAGGGGATCGGAGAGACCCAGTACTTC. Residues: CASSLAKGIGETQYF.

The genes are TRBV7-9 and TRBJ2-1, with TRBD2 identical over 14 bases. V lost 3 bases, J lost 8 bases, and 15 bases stayed unmatched. CDR1 is SEHNR and CDR2 is FQNEAQ in the germline V gene (reference sequence). This CDR3 has 19 residues. Written as DNA, the CDR3 is TGTGCCAGCAGCTTGACGGGGACTAGCGGGAGAGGGAGGCTGGATGAGCAGTTCTTC. Its translation is CASSLTGTSGRGRLDEQFF. The full variable domain, with the rest looked up from reference TRBV7-9 and TRBJ2-1, is DTGVSQNPRHKITKRGQNVTFRCDPISEHNRLYWYRQTLGQGPEFLTYFQNEAQLEKSRLLSDRFSAERPKGSFSTLEIQRTEQGDSAMYLCASSLTGTSGRGRLDEQFFGPGTRLTVL.

The sample holds a few counts of this clone. The chain uses TRBV9 and TRBJ2-4; D possibly matches TRBD1 or TRBD2 (5 bases each). Germline CDR1 is SGDLS and CDR2 is YYNGEE. The CDR3 length is 15 residues. V dropped 3 bases and J dropped 0 bases, with 10 bases sitting between them. CDR3 amino acids: CASSDGTLAKNIQYF. The DNA for the CDR3 is TGTGCCAGCAGCGACGGGACCCTAGCCAAAAACATTCAGTACTTC. Full variable domain (rest looked up from reference TRBV9 and TRBJ2-4): DSGVTQTPKHLITATGQRVTLRCSPRSGDLSVYWYQQSLDQGLQFLIQYYNGEERAKGNILERFSAQQFPDLHSELNLSSLELGDSALYFCASSDGTLAKNIQYFGAGTRLSVL.

The chain joins TRBV29-1 to TRBJ1-1; TRBD1 might be the D (6 bases). Trimming left V 6 bases short and J 11 bases short, with 16 bases between. The CDR3 spans 11 residues. CDR1 is SQVTM and CDR2 is ANQGSEA in the germline V gene. The CDR3 is CSVGGHGLAFF. In DNA, the CDR3 is TGCAGCGTCGGGGGACATGGCTTGGCTTTCTTT.

The genes are TRBV28 and TRBJ1-4, with 11 bases identical to TRBD1. The CDR3 spans 15 residues. V was clipped by 5 bases and J by 3 bases; unmatched bases: 2. Germline CDR1 is MDHEN and CDR2 is SYDVKM. The CDR3 DNA reads TGTGCCAGCAGTGTGGGACAGGGGGCTAATGAAAAACTGTTTTTT. Translated: CASSVGQGANEKLFF.

The chain employs TRBV27 and TRBJ2-1; D not resolved. Trimming pared 4 bases from V and 5 bases from J, leaving 12 bases between. There are 14 residues in the CDR3. Germline CDR1 reads MNHEY; CDR2 reads SMNVEV (reference sequence). The CDR3 reads CASSSLGSNNEQFF. As DNA, the CDR3 is TGTGCCAGCAGTTCCCTCGGCAGTAACAATGAGCAGTTCTTC.

Relative to its sample, this clone is medium-sized. The chain links TRBV27 to TRBJ2-7; 10 nucleotides agree with TRBD2. Germline CDR1 reads MNHEY; CDR2 reads SMNVEV (reference sequence). This CDR3 comprises 14 residues. Trimming cost V 6 bases and J 2 bases; bases outside gene matches: 4. CDR3 sequence: CASSGLAAPYEQYF. CDR3 nucleotide sequence: TGTGCCAGCAGCGGACTAGCGGCCCCCTACGAGCAGTACTTC.

This chain uses TRBV7-9 with TRBJ2-7, with a possible D match to TRBD1 (6 bases). The CDR3 consists of 18 residues. The ends were cut back, 5 bases at V and 3 bases at J, with 26 bases in the middle. Per the germline V gene, CDR1 is SEHNR and CDR2 is FQNEAQ (reference sequence). CDR3 region: CASSPIGDTATGGYEQYF. The CDR3 nucleotides are TGTGCCAGCAGCCCCATAGGGGACACGGCAACCGGCGGCTACGAGCAGTACTTC.

V usage is TRBV6-5 and J usage is TRBJ2-7; no definite D call. CDR1 is MNHEY and CDR2 is SVGAGI in the germline V gene. The CDR3 has 12 amino acids. The germline V and J ends were trimmed by 5 bases and 1 base, with 6 bases remaining between them. CDR3 sequence (DNA): TGTGCCAGCAGTCCCACTTCCTACGAGCAGTACTTC. Protein: CASSPTSYEQYF.

This clone was found a few times. The chain employs TRBV27 and TRBJ2-7, with TRBD2 matching 13 bases. Trimming at V came to 2 bases and at J to 3 bases, leaving 7 bases not matched to a gene. The CDR3 consists of 17 residues. CDR1 and CDR2 from the germline V gene are MNHEY and SMNVEV (reference sequence). CDR3 amino acids: CASSLAPGTSGNYEQYF. The CDR3 DNA sequence: TGTGCCAGCAGTTTAGCCCCCGGGACTAGCGGGAACTACGAGCAGTACTTC.

This clone was counted only a few times. The gene calls are TRBV29-1 and TRBJ2-1; TRBD2 agrees at 15 bases. The J segment lost 5 bases and the V segment lost 7 bases, leaving 9 bases of the junction unmatched. Germline assignment: CDR1 SQVTM and CDR2 ANQGSEA. This CDR3 has 16 amino acids. The CDR3 is CSDWTSGRAGDNEQFF. CDR3 DNA sequence: TGCAGCGACTGGACTAGCGGGAGGGCCGGGGACAATGAGCAGTTCTTC.

In the case of this clone: Other DNA sequences from this sample encode an identical CDR3 as well. The J gene is TRBJ1-1, the V gene TRBV5-1; 8 nucleotides agree with TRBD1. Trimming cost V 4 bases and J 2 bases; bases outside gene matches: 4. Germline CDR1 and CDR2: SGHRS and YFSETQ. The CDR3 loop spans 14 amino acids. CDR3 nucleotide sequence: TGCGCCAGCAGCCCCGGGACAGGAAACACTGAAGCTTTCTTT. It yields the protein CASSPGTGNTEAFF.

The chain is built from TRBV4-1 and TRBJ2-5; 13 bases are shared with TRBD2. CDR1 and CDR2 (germline): MGHRA, YSYEKL. The V gene end was trimmed by 1 base and the J gene end by 5 bases; junction bases not matched to a gene: 13. The CDR3 sequence is 19 residues long. The CDR3 sequence: CASSQVKGTSGKFHETQYF. The CDR3 DNA follows: TGCGCCAGCAGCCAAGTCAAGGGGACTAGCGGGAAGTTCCACGAGACCCAGTACTTC.

The CDR3 loop is CAISESVPGELFF. The CDR3 DNA reads as TGTGCCATCAGTGAGTCGGTGCCCGGGGAGCTGTTTTTT. The rearrangement links TRBV10-3 to TRBJ2-2, with D uncertain. V was clipped by 0 bases and J by 6 bases, with 5 bases between them. This CDR3 has 13 amino acids. The germline CDR1 and CDR2 sequences are ENHRY and SYGVKD.

The chain uses TRBV5-1 and TRBJ2-3, with 9 bases lining up with TRBD2. Per the germline V gene, CDR1 is SGHRS and CDR2 is YFSETQ. The CDR3 length is 16 residues. V was pared by 3 bases and J by 0 bases, with 5 bases of the junction left unmatched. The CDR3 here is CASSWTSAYSTDTQYF. The CDR3, as DNA: TGCGCCAGCAGCTGGACTAGCGCTTATAGCACAGATACGCAGTATTTT.

This chain links TRBV4-1 with TRBJ1-5, with 7 bases matching TRBD1. There are 16 residues in the CDR3. The germline CDR1 and CDR2 sequences are MGHRA and YSYEKL. Trimming at V came to 4 bases and at J to 2 bases, leaving 8 bases not matched to a gene. The CDR3 coding sequence is TGCGCCAGCAGCCTTGAGAGGACAGGTGGCAATCAGCCCCAGCATTTT. Translation gives CASSLERTGGNQPQHF.

The chain combines TRBV28 with TRBJ2-3; no clear D gene. Trimming left V 2 bases short and J 1 base short, with 10 bases between. Germline values: CDR1 MDHEN, CDR2 SYDVKM. This CDR3 comprises 15 residues. CDR3 sequence: CASSLDRARTDTQYF. DNA of the CDR3: TGTGCCAGCAGTTTAGACCGGGCCCGCACAGATACGCAGTATTTT.

This clone appeared once. In DNA form, the CDR3 reads TGTGCCAGCAGAGGACAGGGTATAATCTACGAGCAGTACTTC. It translates to CASRGQGIIYEQYF. The chain is built from TRBV11-2 and TRBJ2-5; 8 bases line up with TRBD1. The tail of the sequence fits TRBJ2-7 better, so the J call may be wrong. This CDR3 is 14 amino acids long. The V gene's germline CDR1 is SGHAT and CDR2 FQNNGV.

This clone was seen a few times. This sequence joins TRBV2 and TRBJ2-3; TRBD2 aligns across 14 bases. The V gene end was trimmed by 8 bases and the J gene end by 3 bases; junction bases not matched to a gene: 13. Germline V gene data show CDR1 as SNHLY and CDR2 as FYNNEI. This CDR3 is 18 amino acids long. The CDR3 DNA is TGTGCCAGCGCCCAGACTAGCGGGAGGGAGTATGGAACAGATACGCAGTATTTT. Its protein is CASAQTSGREYGTDTQYF. Supplemented by reference TRBV2 and TRBJ2-3, the full variable domain reads EPEVTQTPSHQVTQMGQEVILRCVPISNHLYFYWYRQILGQKVEFLVSFYNNEISEKSEIFDDQFSVERPDGSNFTLKIRSTKLEDSAMYFCASAQTSGREYGTDTQYFGPGTRLTVL.

This clone has only a few counts. The V call is TRBV6-1, the J call TRBJ1-5, with D possibly being TRBD1 (6 bases). The V gene lost 0 bases and the J gene lost 1 base, with 19 bases spanning the gap. CDR1 is MNHNS, CDR2 SASEGT, per germline. The CDR3 sequence is 19 residues long. The CDR3 spells CASSEAGQGNWRSNQPQHF. In nucleotides, the CDR3 is TGTGCCAGCAGTGAAGCGGGGCAGGGGAATTGGCGGAGCAATCAGCCCCAGCATTTT.